Listed here are 27 T cell receptor beta chains from one sample, sequenced in a study of T cell responses to AZD1222 COVID-19 vaccine. Profiled with immunoSEQ multiplex PCR; TCRdb holds only in-frame clones, not every one. The sample includes 250,000 to 300,000 clones, almost 95% of them seen just once. The source material was peripheral blood, sampled 28 days after the second AZD1222 dose. The receptors originated from an adult who received the AZD1222 COVID-19 vaccine.

This chain joins TRBV2 and TRBJ2-3; the match to TRBD2 covers 8 bases. The CDR3 is made up of 13 amino acids. Germline CDR1 and CDR2: SNHLY and FYNNEI. V lost 8 bases, J lost 8 bases, and 9 bases stayed unmatched. The CDR3 sequence: CASSGGDFSTQYF. Here the CDR3 DNA reads TGTGCCAGCTCGGGGGGGGATTTTAGTACGCAGTATTTT.

The chain is built from TRBV5-8 and TRBJ2-2; TRBD1 might be the D (6 bases). This CDR3 has 15 amino acids. The V and J ends lost 0 bases and 7 bases respectively, with 13 bases between them. Germline V gene data show CDR1 as SGHTS and CDR2 as YDEGEE. The CDR3 is CASSLGGQWIGELFF. The CDR3 DNA is TGTGCCAGCAGCTTGGGAGGACAGTGGATCGGGGAGCTGTTTTTT.

Turning to this clone: The same CDR3 can be traced to other DNA sequences in this sample. The chain has TRBV7-2 and TRBJ1-5; no reliable D call. Per germline, CDR1 SGHTA and CDR2 FQGNSA. The CDR3 sequence is 13 residues long. With 1 base removed from V and 5 bases from J, the gap between germline ends came to 6 bases. The CDR3 sequence is CASSLERDQPQHF. The CDR3, as DNA: TGTGCCAGCAGCTTAGAAAGAGATCAGCCCCAGCATTTT.

The V gene is TRBV7-2, the J gene TRBJ1-2; D not resolved. In germline, CDR1 is SGHTA, CDR2 FQGNSA. Trimming cost V 1 base and J 6 bases, with 6 bases left between them. This CDR3 region has 12 residues. The CDR3 is CASSLGGNGYTF. Here the CDR3 DNA reads TGTGCCAGCAGCTTAGGGGGTAATGGCTACACCTTC. Full variable domain (rest looked up from reference TRBV7-2 and TRBJ1-2): GAGVSQSPSNKVTEKGKDVELRCDPISGHTALYWYRQSLGQGLEFLIYFQGNSAPDKSGLPSDRFSAERTGGSVSTLTIQRTQQEDSAVYLCASSLGGNGYTFGSGTRLTVV.

This sequence joins TRBV6-6 and TRBJ1-6; maybe TRBD1 (6 bases). V lost 8 bases and J 7 bases, leaving 18 bases between the germline ends. The CDR3 has 15 amino acids. CDR1 is MNHNY and CDR2 is SVGAGI in the germline V gene (reference sequence). The chain's CDR3 is CASLISRTANSPLHF. The CDR3 DNA follows: TGTGCCAGCCTAATATCACGGACAGCCAATTCACCCCTCCACTTT.

The rearrangement joins TRBV5-8 to TRBJ2-1; no reliable D call. There are 16 residues in the CDR3. The V gene's germline CDR1 is SGHTS and CDR2 YDEGEE. V gave up 0 bases and J gave up 0 bases, with 10 bases separating them. CDR3 sequence (DNA): TGTGCCAGCAGCTTGGACGTCTCCAGCTCCTACAATGAGCAGTTCTTC. It codes for CASSLDVSSSYNEQFF.

This sequence joins TRBV3-1 (or the pseudogene TRBV3-2) and TRBJ1-2, with TRBD1 matching 7 bases. With V trimmed by 7 bases and J by 7 bases, 6 bases remained unmatched. The CDR3 loop spans 12 amino acids. Germline CDR1 is LGHDT and CDR2 is YNNKEL (reference sequence). The DNA for the CDR3 is TGTGCCAGCAACGGACAGGCGCCTGGCTACACCTTC. This sequence encodes CASNGQAPGYTF.

V and J are TRBV28 and TRBJ1-6, with D perhaps matching TRBD1 (5 bases). From germline, CDR1 is MDHEN and CDR2 SYDVKM. The CDR3 contains 18 residues. Between the trimmed V and J ends, which lost 0 bases and 9 bases, there was a span of 21 bases. This CDR3 reads CASSLWVGRGVWVSPLHF. The CDR3 coding sequence is TGTGCCAGCAGTTTATGGGTGGGCCGGGGGGTATGGGTTTCACCCCTCCACTTT.

This chain uses TRBV2 with TRBJ1-5; D not resolved. The V and J ends lost 7 bases and 0 bases respectively, with 22 bases between them. CDR1 and CDR2 from the germline V gene are SNHLY and FYNNEI. The CDR3 extends over 18 amino acids. The CDR3 loop is CASTETRRKGYSNQPQHF. The CDR3 DNA sequence: TGTGCCAGCACCGAAACACGGCGGAAGGGTTATAGCAATCAGCCCCAGCATTTT.

This chain uses TRBV28 with TRBJ2-7; D remains unclear. Trimming shortened V by 3 bases and J by 7 bases, and 13 bases separated the two germline ends. The germline V gene has CDR1 MDHEN and CDR2 SYDVKM. This CDR3 region has 13 residues. CDR3 region: CASSLFQLGEQYF. CDR3 in DNA: TGTGCCAGCAGTTTGTTTCAGCTTGGAGAGCAGTACTTC.

The chain has TRBV28 and TRBJ1-2; possible D gene TRBD1, 6 bases. This CDR3 is 14 amino acids long. CDR1 is MDHEN and CDR2 is SYDVKM in the germline V gene. The ends were cut back, 4 bases at V and 1 base at J, with 10 bases in the middle. The DNA of the CDR3 is TGTGCCAGCAGTTCGACAGGTTTTAACTATGGCTACACCTTC. This encodes CASSSTGFNYGYTF.

The rearrangement joins TRBV19 to TRBJ1-2; D may be TRBD1 (6 bases). Germline CDR1 is LNHDA and CDR2 is SQIVND (reference sequence). Trimming shortened V by 5 bases and J by 4 bases, and 8 bases separated the two germline ends. The CDR3 has 12 amino acids. CDR3 bases: TGTGCCAGTAGTGTGGGGGCCTATGGCTACACCTTC. It codes for CASSVGAYGYTF.

This rearrangement joins TRBV7-2 to TRBJ2-3; 7 bases agree with TRBD1. With 5 bases clipped from V and 2 bases from J, the junction kept 4 bases outside the gene matches. The V gene's germline CDR1 is SGHTA and CDR2 FQGNSA. The CDR3 is made up of 14 amino acids. The CDR3 region is CASSIQGSTDTQYF. The CDR3 DNA is TGTGCCAGCAGCATACAGGGGTCCACAGATACGCAGTATTTT.

This chain joins TRBV5-5 and TRBJ2-1; 8 nucleotides agree with TRBD1. CDR1 and CDR2 from the germline V gene are SGHKS and YYEKEE (reference sequence). J gave up 3 bases and V 0 bases, and 2 bases lay outside the gene matches. The CDR3 has 15 residues. The CDR3 loop is CASSLGRGLYNEQFF. The CDR3 DNA follows: TGTGCCAGCAGCTTGGGCAGGGGGCTCTACAATGAGCAGTTCTTC.

The genes are TRBV4-3 and TRBJ2-7; D call uncertain. CDR1 is LGHNA, CDR2 YSLEER, per germline. The CDR3 has 14 amino acids. V shed 1 base and J shed 1 base, with 8 bases lying between them. This CDR3 reads CASSQGLFSYEQYF. CDR3 DNA sequence: TGCGCCAGCAGCCAAGGTCTTTTTTCCTACGAGCAGTACTTC.

The chain is built from TRBV4-3 and TRBJ1-2, with D possibly TRBD1 on 5 matching bases. Germline CDR1 is LGHNA and CDR2 is YSLEER. The length of the CDR3 is 15 residues. Trimming stripped 4 bases from V and 2 bases from J, with 14 bases between. The CDR3 bases are TGCGCCAGCAGCCCCGGGGAGGCAGGGAACTATGGCTACACCTTC. Translated, it gives CASSPGEAGNYGYTF.

The V gene is TRBV2, the J gene TRBJ2-7, with a tentative D call TRBD2 (6 bases). CDR1 is SNHLY, CDR2 FYNNEI, per germline. The ends were cut back, 7 bases at V and 5 bases at J, with 18 bases in the middle. The CDR3 is made up of 14 amino acids. CDR3 in DNA: TGTGCCAGCACTCGAGACGGGAGTCCGAACGAGCAGTACTTC. Residues: CASTRDGSPNEQYF.

The rearrangement links TRBV5-4 to TRBJ1-2, with 9 bases that match TRBD1. The V gene end was trimmed by 3 bases and the J gene end by 7 bases; junction bases not matched to a gene: 4. Germline V lookup: CDR1 SGHNT, CDR2 YYREEE (reference sequence). This CDR3 spans 13 amino acids. Here the CDR3 DNA reads TGTGCCAGCAGCTCGACAGGGGGGGGTGGCTACACCTTC. It is translated as CASSSTGGGGYTF.

The rearrangement joins TRBV29-1 to TRBJ2-1; the match to TRBD2 covers 8 bases. Germline lookup yields CDR1 SQVTM and CDR2 ANQGSEA. The CDR3 consists of 14 residues. V gave up 8 bases and J gave up 0 bases; unmatched junction bases: 6. The CDR3 region is CSCERGSSYNEQFF. In DNA form, the CDR3 reads TGCAGCTGTGAGCGGGGGAGCTCCTACAATGAGCAGTTCTTC.

The chain links TRBV27 to TRBJ1-5, with D possibly TRBD1 on 6 matching bases. Trimming left V 7 bases short and J 3 bases short, with 13 bases between. The CDR3 is made up of 14 amino acids. The germline V gene has CDR1 MNHEY and CDR2 SMNVEV (reference sequence). CDR3 sequence reads: CASTPQGFNQPQHF. The CDR3 coding sequence is TGTGCCAGCACTCCTCAGGGGTTCAATCAGCCCCAGCATTTT.

The chain carries TRBV7-2 and TRBJ2-1, with TRBD2 matching over 7 bases. The CDR3 has 15 amino acids. Losses at the gene ends were 5 bases for V and 0 bases for J; bases not matched to a gene: 4. In germline, CDR1 is SGHTA, CDR2 FQGNSA. The CDR3 DNA follows: TGTGCCAGCAGCCTTAGCGGGTACTCCTACAATGAGCAGTTCTTC. Translation: CASSLSGYSYNEQFF.

The CDR3 spells CASSLGPSSTIYF. The CDR3 DNA sequence: TGTGCCAGCAGCTTGGGGCCCTCAAGCACCATATATTTT. The genes are TRBV5-6 and TRBJ1-3, with no clear D. Trimming removed 0 bases at V and 9 bases at J, with 10 bases between. The CDR3 totals 13 residues. Germline CDR1 is SGHDT and CDR2 is YYEEEE.

This chain connects TRBV3-1 (or the pseudogene TRBV3-2) to TRBJ1-6; TRBD1 is a possible D gene (5 bases). V was cut by 2 bases and J by 4 bases, with 6 bases left in between. CDR3 length equals 14 residues. CDR1 is LGHDT, CDR2 YNNKEL, per germline (reference sequence). The DNA for the CDR3 is TGTGCCAGCAGCCAACAGGGATATAATTCACCCCTCCACTTT. Amino acids: CASSQQGYNSPLHF.

The chain joins TRBV4-1 to TRBJ1-2, with 10 bases identical to TRBD1. This CDR3 has 14 amino acids. CDR1 MGHRA and CDR2 YSYEKL come from the germline V gene. V shed 8 bases, J shed 3 bases, and the junction held 6 bases outside the gene matches. In DNA form, the CDR3 reads TGCGCCAGCGGTCGGACAGGGGGGGACTATGGCTACACCTTC. It encodes CASGRTGGDYGYTF.

V gene TRBV6-5 combines with J gene TRBJ2-2; 9 nucleotides line up with TRBD1. CDR1 and CDR2 from the germline V gene are MNHEY and SVGAGI. V lost 0 bases and J lost 8; bases outside the gene matches: 4. The CDR3 spans 15 residues. CDR3 amino acids: CASSYSQGARGELFF. CDR3 nucleotide sequence: TGTGCCAGCAGTTACTCACAGGGGGCGCGGGGGGAGCTGTTTTTT.

The rearrangement joins TRBV6-2 or TRBV6-3 to TRBJ2-3; D gene unclear. Trimming shortened V by 0 bases and J by 1 base, and 11 bases separated the two germline ends. Germline CDR1 is MNHEY and CDR2 is SVGEGT. The CDR3 is made up of 16 amino acids. The CDR3 region is CASSYSEATGTDTQYF. The CDR3, as DNA: TGTGCCAGCAGTTACTCTGAAGCGACGGGCACAGATACGCAGTATTTT.

J is TRBJ2-7 and V is TRBV18, with D possibly being TRBD1 (6 bases). Germline V gene data show CDR1 as KGHSH and CDR2 as LQKENI. The V end was cut by 3 bases, the J end by 2 bases, with 8 bases between. This CDR3 spans 13 amino acids. CDR3 in DNA: TGTGCCAGCTCACCCCGGGACACCTACGAGCAGTACTTC. This encodes CASSPRDTYEQYF. Full variable domain (outside the CDR3, taken from reference TRBV18 and TRBJ2-7): NAGVMQNPRHLVRRRGQEARLRCSPMKGHSHVYWYRQLPEEGLKFMVYLQKENIIDESGMPKERFSAEFPKEGPSILRIQQVVRGDSAAYFCASSPRDTYEQYFGPGTRLTVT.